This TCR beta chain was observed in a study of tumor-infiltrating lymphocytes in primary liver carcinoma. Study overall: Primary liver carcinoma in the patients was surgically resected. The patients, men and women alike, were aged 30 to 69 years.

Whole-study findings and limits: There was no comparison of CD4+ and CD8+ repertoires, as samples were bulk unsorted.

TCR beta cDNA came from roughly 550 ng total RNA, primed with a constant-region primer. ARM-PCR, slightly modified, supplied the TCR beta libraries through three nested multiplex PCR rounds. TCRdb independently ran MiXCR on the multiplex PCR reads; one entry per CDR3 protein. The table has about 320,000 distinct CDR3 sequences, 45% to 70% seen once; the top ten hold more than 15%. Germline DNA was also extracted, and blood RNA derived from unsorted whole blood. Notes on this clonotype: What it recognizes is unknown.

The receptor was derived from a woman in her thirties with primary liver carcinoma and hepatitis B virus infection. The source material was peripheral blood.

CDR3 nucleotides: TGTGCCAGCATAGGGGGAATTACTGAAGCTTTCTTT. Amino acid sequence: CASIGGITEAFF. The genes are TRBV28 and TRBJ1-1, with D tentatively TRBD1 (6 bases). Germline CDR1 and CDR2: MDHEN and SYDVKM. CDR3 length: 12 residues. V lost 7 bases, J lost 5 bases, and 11 bases lay in between.